The clone carrying this T cell receptor beta chain has at least ten counts. The antigen is unknown. This sample is part of a study of T cells after yellow fever vaccination. Study at large: Each low-cell-number fraction was prepared by means of SMART-Seq v4 Ultra Low Input.

Study results and limitations: Weaker overall, the secondary response nonetheless peaked faster (day 5 versus 15).

TCRdb re-derived calls from the 5' RACE reads in MiXCR, one entry per CDR3 protein. The sample consists of 150,000 to 200,000 distinct CDR3 sequences, about a tenth of them appearing once. V gave up 4 bases and J gave up 6 bases, with 15 bases separating them. The CDR3 runs to 14 residues. The germline V gene has CDR1 SEHNR and CDR2 FQNEAQ (reference sequence). This specimen consisted of CD8+ T cells sorted from PBMCs, obtained 45 days after the yellow fever booster vaccination. The sequence came from a man between 18 and 35 years old who received the YFV17D yellow fever vaccine. This chain connects TRBV7-9 to TRBJ1-1, with D unclear. CDR3 bases: TGTGCCAGCAGCTCCTCGGGAGGAGTCCCTGAAGCTTTCTTT. Encoded protein: CASSSSGGVPEAFF. Full variable domain (remainder filled in from reference TRBV7-9 and TRBJ1-1): DTGVSQNPRHKITKRGQNVTFRCDPISEHNRLYWYRQTLGQGPEFLTYFQNEAQLEKSRLLSDRFSAERPKGSFSTLEIQRTEQGDSAMYLCASSSSGGVPEAFFGQGTRLTVV.